The clone carrying this T cell receptor beta chain has at least ten counts. Antigen specificity is unknown. The germline CDR1 and CDR2 sequences are MNHNS and SASEGT. Germline trimming cut 4 bases from V and 3 bases from J; bases unmatched to any gene: 19. This CDR3 is 19 amino acids long. Researchers amplified the TCR beta CDR3 regions from RNA transcripts. The HTBI primer set served for first-round RT-PCR of the TCR CDR3. In TCRdb, the multiplex PCR reads were re-called with MiXCR into one record per CDR3 protein. In the table there are 200,000 to 250,000 distinct CDR3 sequences, around 19% of which are singletons. This record comes from a study of T cells in Graves' hyperthyroidism and ophthalmopathy. General observations from the study: A 13 V-J model separated ophthalmopathy from stable hyperthyroidism. In the blood, most expanded thyroid clonotypes above 0.001 appeared as well.

Each patient was aged 18 to 65 and had newly diagnosed hyperthyroidism of under 2 months' duration. The sample was blood. The sequence was obtained from a man in his forties with Graves' hyperthyroidism. The chain employs TRBV6-1 and TRBJ2-5, with 8 bases that match TRBD2. This CDR3 is CASSVMWGHGGAREETQYF. The CDR3 region has the DNA TGTGCCAGCAGTGTAATGTGGGGACACGGGGGGGCCCGTGAAGAGACCCAGTACTTC.